Following are 26 T cell receptor beta chains from one sample sequenced in a study of T cell clonality in common variable immunodeficiency. Sequencing was performed with immunoSEQ multiplex PCR; in TCRdb, only in-frame clones are kept and a portion is missing. This sample carries 40,000 to 45,000 clones and no singletons, and about 10% goes to the top ten. Sequencing was performed on peripheral blood mononuclear cells. Source of these receptors: a person aged 18 to 75 in good health.

Comment on this clone: The sequence runs out 3 residues before the end of the CDR3; the remainder is reconstructed from the germline J gene. The chain is built from TRBV7-9 and TRBJ2-7; 10 nucleotides agree with TRBD1. The CDR3 covers 14 residues. The germline CDR1 and CDR2 sequences are SEHNR and FQNEAQ (reference sequence). The V segment lost 5 bases and the J segment 6 bases; nucleotides outside the gene matches: 7. The CDR3 loop reads CASSRETGGGEQYF. The CDR3 bases that were read are TGTGCCAGCAGCCGGGAGACAGGGGGCGGCGAG. Variable domain in full (rest from reference TRBV7-9 and TRBJ2-7): DTGVSQNPRHKITKRGQNVTFRCDPISEHNRLYWYRQTLGQGPEFLTYFQNEAQLEKSRLLSDRFSAERPKGSFSTLEIQRTEQGDSAMYLCASSRETGGGEQYFGPGTRLTVT.

With respect to this clone: Coverage ceases 3 residues before the CDR3 finishes, and the germline J gene fills in the end. V usage is TRBV19 and J usage is TRBJ1-5; tentative D call: TRBD1 (5 bases). V lost 10 bases, J lost 3 bases, and 16 bases lay in between. The CDR3 runs 14 residues. Germline CDR1 is LNHDA and CDR2 is SQIVND (reference sequence). Incomplete CDR3 DNA: TGTGCCACTGCCTGGGGCGGCTACAATCAGCCC. Translating it yields CATAWGGYNQP. The whole CDR3 is CATAWGGYNQPQHF.

This clone was counted ten times or more. CDR3 DNA, as far as it was read: TGTGCCAGCAGTGGGCAGTTGATGGCTGAA. Protein sequence: CASSGQLMAE. The whole CDR3 protein is CASSGQLMAEAFF. V gene TRBV2 combines with J gene TRBJ1-1; no clear D gene. The read stops 3 residues short of the end of the CDR3; the missing end is completed from the germline J gene. Between the trimmed V and J ends, which lost 4 bases and 6 bases, there was a span of 12 bases. The CDR3 sequence is 13 residues long. Germline CDR1 is SNHLY and CDR2 is FYNNEI.

This clone occurred many times. The missing CDR3 end, 3 residues past where the read stops, is filled in from the germline J gene. The J gene is TRBJ1-1, the V gene TRBV2, with D possibly being TRBD1 (5 bases). CDR1 and CDR2 (germline): SNHLY, FYNNEI. The V gene lost 5 bases and the J gene lost 0 bases, with 16 bases spanning the gap. This CDR3 has 16 residues. CDR3 region: CASSTESDSLNTEAFF. Incomplete CDR3 DNA: TGTGCCAGCAGTACAGAGTCTGACAGCTTGAACACTGAA.

This clone has a count of ten or more. The CDR3 reads CASSQGGGLNEQYF. CDR3 DNA, as far as it was read: TGCGCCAGCAGCCAAGGCGGGGGGTTGAACGAG. V and J are TRBV4-1 and TRBJ2-7, with 8 bases matching TRBD2. The sequence runs out 3 residues before the end of the CDR3; the remainder is reconstructed from the germline J gene. The germline gives CDR1 MGHRA, CDR2 YSYEKL. The CDR3 has 14 residues. V dropped 1 base and J dropped 5; count of bases not matched to a gene: 4.

As for this clone: A much larger clonotype is one base distant, so this may be a read error. The read ends 3 residues early relative to the CDR3; the germline J gene fills the gap. The rearrangement links TRBV30 to TRBJ1-1, with 7 bases that match TRBD1. CDR3 length equals 14 residues. CDR1 and CDR2 (germline): GTSNPN, SVGIG (reference sequence). V shed 5 bases, J shed 1 base, and the junction held 7 bases outside the gene matches. CDR3 residues: CAWGQETTNTEAFF. The part of the CDR3 DNA that was read is TGTGCCTGGGGACAGGAAACCACGAACACTGAA.

This clone was counted ten times or more. The CDR3 is cut off 3 residues early in the read; its end comes from the germline J gene. The chain links TRBV18 to TRBJ1-6, with 10 positions matching TRBD1. The CDR3 has 17 amino acids. J gave up 8 bases and V 4 bases, and 11 bases lay outside the gene matches. Germline V CDR1 and CDR2: KGHSH, LQKENI. The sequenced CDR3 bases are TGTGCCAGCTCACAAGAGATATACGGGACAGGGGATTCACCC. Translation: CASSQEIYGTGDSP. Given in full, the CDR3 is CASSQEIYGTGDSPLHF.

Many counts were recorded for this clone. Read coverage stops 3 residues before the CDR3 terminus; the germline J gene supplies the remainder. The genes are TRBV28 and TRBJ2-1, with 11 bases matching TRBD2. The germline V gene has CDR1 MDHEN and CDR2 SYDVKM. Germline trimming cut 6 bases from V and 3 bases from J; bases unmatched to any gene: 4. This CDR3 spans 15 amino acids. CDR3 bases read: TGTGCCAGCAGCCTAGGACTAGCGGGCTACAATGAG. Translating it yields CASSLGLAGYNE. The full-length CDR3 reads as CASSLGLAGYNEQFF.

This clone was seen repeatedly, ten times or more. The read ends 3 residues early relative to the CDR3; the germline J gene fills the gap. The rearrangement joins TRBV2 to TRBJ2-7; D not resolved. This CDR3 has 13 residues. Germline assignment: CDR1 SNHLY and CDR2 FYNNEI. V lost 7 bases and J lost 2, with 12 bases in between. Incomplete CDR3 DNA: TGTGCCAGCACGGTGTATGCGGCCTACGAG. Its translation is CASTVYAAYE. The full-length CDR3 reads as CASTVYAAYEQYF.

This clone was counted many times. The DNA ends 3 residues before the CDR3 does, and the rest of the CDR3 is filled in from the germline J gene. The V and J genes are TRBV7-9 and TRBJ2-5, with 8 nucleotides matching TRBD1. CDR1 SEHNR and CDR2 FQNEAQ come from the germline V gene (reference sequence). V shed 6 bases, J shed 2 bases, and the junction held 8 bases outside the gene matches. This CDR3 comprises 15 residues. The CDR3 reads CASSLGTGLQETQYF. The CDR3 DNA, read in part, is TGTGCCAGCAGTCTAGGGACAGGTTTGCAAGAGACC.

This clone was seen repeatedly, ten times or more. The CDR3 goes on 3 residues after the read ends, and that part is filled in from the germline J gene. The chain combines TRBV20-1 with TRBJ2-3; the match to TRBD2 covers 9 bases. Unmatched junction bases numbered 11, after V lost 5 bases and J lost 5 bases. The length of the CDR3 is 15 residues. Germline CDR1 and CDR2: DFQATT and SNEGSKA (reference sequence). CDR3: CSADGLAQGIDTQYF. The covered CDR3 bases are TGCAGTGCTGACGGACTAGCGCAGGGCATAGATACG.

This clone was detected many times. The sequence runs out 3 residues before the end of the CDR3; the remainder is reconstructed from the germline J gene. In the same sample, other DNA sequences code for this CDR3. This chain uses TRBV20-1 with TRBJ2-2; TRBD2 matches 13 bases. CDR3 length: 15 amino acids. V lost 2 bases and J lost 5; bases outside the gene matches: 2. Looked up from germline, CDR1 is DFQATT and CDR2 is SNEGSKA (reference sequence). This chain's CDR3 is CSARTSGGGTGELFF. The part of the CDR3 DNA that was read is TGCAGTGCTAGAACTAGCGGGGGGGGTACCGGGGAG.

The table lists this clone with many counts. Read sequence stops 3 residues before the CDR3 end, and the germline J gene provides the missing end. Other DNA sequences in this specimen translate into the identical CDR3. The chain carries TRBV20-1 and TRBJ1-2; TRBD1 agrees at 7 bases. CDR1 DFQATT and CDR2 SNEGSKA come from the germline V gene (reference sequence). The length of the CDR3 is 11 residues. J gave up 7 bases and V 6 bases, and 5 bases lay outside the gene matches. The CDR3 DNA, read in part, is TGCAGTGCCACCGACAGGGTTGGC. Encoded protein: CSATDRVG. In full, the CDR3 reads CSATDRVGYTF.

This clone was counted ten times or more. The CDR3 end lies 3 residues beyond the end of the read and is filled in from the germline J gene. This chain uses TRBV7-2 with TRBJ2-7, with a weak D call TRBD1 (6 bases). V lost 5 bases to trimming and J lost 3 bases, with 11 bases between them. There are 13 residues in the CDR3. The V gene's germline CDR1 is SGHTA and CDR2 FQGNSA. The part of the CDR3 DNA that was read is TGTGCCAGCAGCCCGAGGACAGACTACGAG. Its translation: CASSPRTDYE. The whole CDR3 sequence is CASSPRTDYEQYF. Together with reference TRBV7-2 and TRBJ2-7, the CDR3 gives the full variable domain: GAGVSQSPSNKVTEKGKDVELRCDPISGHTALYWYRQSLGQGLEFLIYFQGNSAPDKSGLPSDRFSAERTGGSVSTLTIQRTQQEDSAVYLCASSPRTDYEQYFGPGTRLTVT.

Remarks on this clone: The read ends 3 residues before the CDR3 terminus; that terminus is restored from the germline J gene. The V call is TRBV6-4, the J call TRBJ2-7; TRBD2 matches 8 bases. The CDR3 spans 13 residues. Trimming cost V 3 bases and J 6 bases; bases outside gene matches: 4. Germline CDR1 reads MRHNA; CDR2 reads SNTAGT. The part of the CDR3 DNA that was read is TGTGCCAGCAGTGAAAGCGGGAGTAGCGAG. It specifies CASSESGSSE. The whole CDR3 sequence reads CASSESGSSEQYF.

This clone was found many times. The CDR3 extends 3 residues past the end of the read, so its final part is completed from the germline J gene. The chain joins TRBV19 to TRBJ1-5, with 7 bases aligning to TRBD1. Looked up from germline, CDR1 is LNHDA and CDR2 is SQIVND (reference sequence). V was clipped by 4 bases and J by 4 bases; unmatched bases: 7. The CDR3 runs 15 residues. The CDR3 sequence: CASSNLRTGNQPQHF. The CDR3 bases that were read are TGTGCCAGTAGTAACCTAAGGACAGGAAATCAGCCC.

Ten or more counts support this clone. Read sequence stops 3 residues before the CDR3 end, and the germline J gene provides the missing end. This chain links TRBV5-1 with TRBJ1-1; no clear D gene. The CDR3 totals 14 residues. V lost 0 bases, J lost 0 bases, and 6 bases lay in between. CDR1 and CDR2 (germline): SGHRS, YFSETQ. Partial CDR3 DNA: TGCGCCAGCAGCTTGGCACTCCTGAACACTGAA. Its translation is CASSLALLNTE. In full, the CDR3 reads CASSLALLNTEAFF.

This clone came up many times. The read terminates 3 residues ahead of where the CDR3 ends, so the germline J gene completes it. The chain uses TRBV19 and TRBJ1-5; 12 bases line up with TRBD1. The CDR3 consists of 18 residues. J was trimmed by 0 bases and V by 3 bases; bases with no gene match: 6. CDR1 is LNHDA and CDR2 is SQIVND in the germline V gene (reference sequence). The CDR3 reads CASSIGTGGPYSNQPQHF. CDR3 bases read: TGTGCCAGTAGTATTGGGACAGGGGGCCCTTATAGCAATCAGCCC.

In this sample, this clone turned up many times. Coverage ceases 3 residues before the CDR3 finishes, and the germline J gene fills in the end. The genes are TRBV10-3 and TRBJ1-2; D perhaps matches TRBD1 (6 bases). The germline V gene encodes CDR1 ENHRY and CDR2 SYGVKD. With 4 bases removed from V and 3 bases from J, the gap between germline ends came to 21 bases. The CDR3 is 17 amino acids. The CDR3 region is CAISAYSDRLRDYGYTF. CDR3 DNA (partial): TGTGCCATCAGTGCATATTCGGACAGATTGCGGGACTATGGC.

This clone was seen at least ten times. The CDR3 is cut off 3 residues early in the read; its end comes from the germline J gene. J is TRBJ2-1 and V is TRBV19, with D possibly matching TRBD2 (6 bases). This CDR3 region has 14 residues. CDR1 is LNHDA, CDR2 SQIVND, per germline (reference sequence). Trimming removed 4 bases from V and 3 bases from J, with 10 bases in between. CDR3 loop: CASSSGDYYNEQFF. The CDR3 DNA, read in part, is TGTGCCAGTAGTAGCGGGGATTACTACAATGAG.

This clone has a count of ten or more. Read data end 3 residues before the CDR3 end; the end is taken from the germline J gene. The J gene is TRBJ2-7, the V gene TRBV6-2 or TRBV6-3, with 10 nucleotides matching TRBD1. Trimming took 0 bases from V and 3 from J; bases not matched to a gene: 5. CDR3 length equals 16 residues. Germline-derived CDR1 and CDR2 are MNHEY and SVGEGT. The CDR3 spells CASSYSTGQGGYEQYF. The part of the CDR3 DNA that was read is TGTGCCAGCAGTTACTCAACAGGACAGGGGGGCTACGAG.

This clone was seen at least ten times. The read ends 3 residues early relative to the CDR3; the germline J gene fills the gap. This chain connects TRBV19 to TRBJ2-7, with D possibly matching TRBD1 (5 bases). This CDR3 is 15 amino acids long. V dropped 5 bases and J dropped 5 bases, with 19 bases sitting between them. Germline CDR1 LNHDA, CDR2 SQIVND (reference sequence). CDR3 DNA (partial): TGTGCCAGTAGTGTCGGACACTCAGCTGGGGACGAG. Residues: CASSVGHSAGDE. The full CDR3 sequence reads CASSVGHSAGDEQYF.

This clone was detected ten times or more. The sequenced fragment ends 3 residues before the CDR3 boundary, so the rest is inferred from the germline J gene. This chain uses TRBV30 with TRBJ1-6; 9 nucleotides align to TRBD1. The V segment lost 4 bases and the J segment 7 bases; nucleotides outside the gene matches: 8. The CDR3 length is 15 residues. Germline CDR1 is GTSNPN and CDR2 is SVGIG (reference sequence). CDR3: CAWMDFGTGNSPLHF. The DNA read from the CDR3 is TGTGCCTGGATGGATTTTGGGACAGGGAATTCACCC.

This clone was observed at least ten times. The CDR3 extends 3 residues past the end of the read, so its final part is completed from the germline J gene. The chain has TRBV19 and TRBJ1-1; 7 bases match TRBD1. The germline V gene has CDR1 LNHDA and CDR2 SQIVND (reference sequence). Losses at the gene ends were 6 bases for V and 5 bases for J; bases not matched to a gene: 21. The CDR3 spans 18 residues. The DNA read from the CDR3 is TGTGCCAGTAGCCGAAAGGGGGCAGTTCTGCGAGGGGAGACTGAA. This sequence encodes CASSRKGAVLRGETE. The CDR3 in full is CASSRKGAVLRGETEAFF.

This clone was counted ten times or more. The part of the CDR3 DNA that was read is TGTGCCAGCAGCCTGGGCGACAGGGAGGTAAACACC. Translating gives CASSLGDREVNT. The full-length CDR3 reads as CASSLGDREVNTIYF. V is TRBV5-6 and J is TRBJ1-3; 7 bases are shared with TRBD1. The read ends 3 residues early relative to the CDR3; the germline J gene fills the gap. The V gene end was trimmed by 4 bases and the J gene end by 6 bases; junction bases not matched to a gene: 10. CDR1 SGHDT and CDR2 YYEEEE come from the germline V gene. The CDR3 runs 15 residues.

This clone was recorded at least ten times. The read ends 3 residues before the CDR3 terminus; that terminus is restored from the germline J gene. The V call is TRBV29-1, the J call TRBJ2-2; 9 bases align to TRBD1. Losses at the gene ends were 4 bases for V and 5 bases for J; bases not matched to a gene: 5. This CDR3 is built from 14 residues. CDR1 is SQVTM and CDR2 is ANQGSEA in the germline V gene. The covered CDR3 bases are TGCAGCGTTGTTTGGGACAGGGTAACCGGGGAG. Translated, it gives CSVVWDRVTGE. The full CDR3 reads CSVVWDRVTGELFF.